What follows is one TCR beta chain and its context. Based on its abundance in the sample, this clone is medium-sized (0.01 to 0.1%). Nothing much larger sits one base from this clone, and base qualities are not available. The library was prepared using the immunoSEQ multiplex PCR assay. For most patients, genomic DNA was isolated using the Qiagen DNeasy Blood and Tissue Kit and was shipped frozen to Adaptive Biotechnologies for TCR sequencing. For most patients, genomic DNA was subjected to high-throughput TCR-beta CDR3 sequencing by Adaptive Biotechnologies. On the study's bioinformatics: Adaptive's ImmunoSEQ software supplied the TCR sequencing data for 15 to 20 patients, while MiXCR and VDJtools were used to process three other patients. To correct CD4 versus CD8 sorting errors, sequences present in both subsets at a frequency ratio below 5:1 were removed. CDR3 nucleotide sequences shared by donor and recipient were removed because the origin of these sequences could not be assigned. To count as alloreactive, a clone needed at least 2-fold expansion over unstimulated cells and a minimum CFSE-low frequency of 0.002% (template counts) or 0.001% (read counts). A clone was considered mappable if detected in the sequenced pre-transplant spleen, lymph node, or MLR CFSE-low populations of the donor or recipient. Cumulative frequency of alloreactive clones was calculated as a percentage of all sequences weighted by copy number. TCRdb's version of the immuneACCESS table is confined to in-frame rearrangements and falls short of the full clone set. An unresolved V gene accounts for under half of the shortfall where checked; the remainder is of unknown origin. That table gives V, J and clone size, and the DNA gave D and trimming. This sample is represented by roughly 14,000 clones; 25% to 30% of them were singletons. Under 5% of the sample is taken by the ten largest.

Sample time point, as interpreted from the label and publication: cells obtained before transplantation from donor or recipient. Mixed lymphocyte reactions plated 200,000 CFSE-labeled pre-transplant responders with 200,000 irradiated violet-dye-labeled stimulators and were cultured for 6 days. After the mixed lymphocyte reaction, proliferating CD3+CD4+CFSE-low and CD3+CD8+CFSE-low responder cells were FACS-sorted on a BD Influx sorter. These data come from a study of graft-versus-host responses after intestinal transplantation (dated by TCRdb to 2020 to 2022). In the study overall: Multivisceral, liver-intestinal, or isolated intestinal transplants were received by the recipients. A peak of at least 4% donor T cells among recipient peripheral blood mononuclear cells was the definition used for donor T cell macrochimerism. Bulk TCR-beta CDR3 sequencing was used to track graft-versus-host and host-versus-graft alloreactive T cell clones in the graft, circulation and bone marrow after intestinal transplantation. Every recipient was given anti-thymocyte globulin induction, followed by about three years of maintenance tacrolimus and steroids. Samples from a few later patients were sequenced in-house on an Illumina MiSeq with MiXCR processing rather than by the commercial service. Of the 20 to 25 intestinal transplant recipients enrolled in the cohort, one of whom was a retransplant, a few patients without pretransplant specimens were excluded. To identify alloreactive clones, pre-transplant mixed lymphocyte reaction products were sequenced and then compared with unstimulated pre-transplant donor and recipient T cells.

Broader findings and caveats from the paper: In the allografts of patients with donor T cell macrochimerism, GvH to HvG T cell clonal ratios were high. GvH clones were detected in recipient bone marrow, and some of these GvH clones were observed earlier in ileal mucosa or blood, consistent with an intestinal mucosal origin. Conclusions were limited by the relatively low number and heterogeneity of intestinal transplant patients. Early after transplant, peak levels of circulating GvH clones were found to be associated with declines in HvG clones.

V gives up 0 bases and J gives up 2 bases, and the segment between their germline ends measures 11 bases. The CDR3 starts with the cysteine, ends with the phenylalanine, and has 15 residues. The read is trimmed to its CDR3 DNA, 45 bases read in frame from base 1. The germline V gene (reference sequence) specifies SEHNR as CDR1 and FQNEAQ as CDR2. The sequencing here drew on alloreactive CD4+ T cells from a mixed lymphocyte reaction culture, taken before intestinal transplant. The cell subset or site label corresponds to: CFSE-low proliferating T cells sorted from approximately 6-day pre-transplant mixed lymphocyte reaction (GvH or HvG direction). The clonotype originates from a human patient who received an intestinal transplant. The sequence is built from TRBV7-9 and TRBJ2-7, with the D gene too uncertain to name. The CDR3 corresponds to CASSLAASRAYEQYF. Read as DNA, the sequence is TGTGCCAGCAGCTTAGCGGCGAGCCGGGCCTACGAGCAGTACTTC.